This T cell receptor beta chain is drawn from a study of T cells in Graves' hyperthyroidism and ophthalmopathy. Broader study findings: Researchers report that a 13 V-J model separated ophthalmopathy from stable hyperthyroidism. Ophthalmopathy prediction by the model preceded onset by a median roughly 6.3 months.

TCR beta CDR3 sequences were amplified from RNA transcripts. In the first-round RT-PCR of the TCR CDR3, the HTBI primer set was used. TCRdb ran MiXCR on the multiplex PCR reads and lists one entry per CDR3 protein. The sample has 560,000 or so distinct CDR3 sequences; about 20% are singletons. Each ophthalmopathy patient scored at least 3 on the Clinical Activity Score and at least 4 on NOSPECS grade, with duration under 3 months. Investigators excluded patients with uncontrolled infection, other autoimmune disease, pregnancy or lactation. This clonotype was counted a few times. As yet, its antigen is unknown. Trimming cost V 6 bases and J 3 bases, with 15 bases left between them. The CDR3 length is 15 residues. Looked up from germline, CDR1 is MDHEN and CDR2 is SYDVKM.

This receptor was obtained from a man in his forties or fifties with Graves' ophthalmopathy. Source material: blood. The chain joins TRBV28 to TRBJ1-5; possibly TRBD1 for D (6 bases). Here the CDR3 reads CASSRGGLDNQPQHF. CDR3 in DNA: TGTGCCAGCAGCCGCGGGGGGCTTGACAATCAGCCCCAGCATTTT.